These 2 T cell receptor beta chains came from one sample sequenced in a study of Graves' ophthalmopathy and Graves' hyperthyroidism. RNA transcripts served as template for amplifying TCR beta CDR3 sequences. An opening RT-PCR round employed HTBI primers and preceded a second-round multiplex PCR. Each CDR3 protein gets one entry after TCRdb re-called the multiplex PCR reads with MiXCR. The sample holds some 1.1 million distinct CDR3 sequences, 36% seen once. The sequenced sample consisted of peripheral blood or thyroid tissue (not recorded which). The receptor set was obtained from an adult man with Graves' hyperthyroidism.

This clonotype was detected ten times or more. The chain combines TRBV7-2 with TRBJ2-3, with D unresolved. Deletions cut 2 bases from V and 0 bases from J, with 6 bases between. The germline CDR1 and CDR2 sequences are SGHTA and FQGNSA. CDR3 size: 14 residues. The CDR3, as DNA: TGTGCCAGCAGCTTAAGGTCTAGCACAGATACGCAGTATTTT. Protein sequence: CASSLRSSTDTQYF.

The gene calls are TRBV6-2 or TRBV6-3 and TRBJ1-5; 8 bases align to TRBD1. V was clipped by 2 bases and J by 2 bases; unmatched bases: 8. The CDR3 is made up of 17 amino acids. The germline gives CDR1 MNHEY, CDR2 SVGEGT. The CDR3 sequence is CASSYLNRGAGNQPQHF. DNA of the CDR3: TGTGCCAGCAGTTACCTGAACAGGGGGGCGGGCAATCAGCCCCAGCATTTT.